This TCR beta chain was recorded in a study of T cell changes during pregnancy in multiple sclerosis. CDR1 and CDR2 from the germline V gene are LNHDA and SQIVND (reference sequence). The CDR3 consists of 18 residues. Trimming removed 7 bases from V and 2 bases from J; junction bases left unmatched: 16. The repertoire was sequenced with immunoSEQ multiplex PCR; TCRdb's copy has only in-frame clones and lacks some. The table lists some 26,000 clones, roughly 89% of them singletons, with roughly 0.5% in the top ten. This clonotype was sampled from a female donor in good health, enrolled as a control in a pregnancy study. The sequencing used CD4+ T cells from peripheral blood mononuclear cells, collected in the first trimester of pregnancy. The J gene is TRBJ1-5, the V gene TRBV19; 8 bases are a match to TRBD1. Here the CDR3 DNA reads TGTGCCAGTACCCACCAAGGGGCAGGGGGCGCGGGCAATCAGCCCCAGCATTTT. It is translated as CASTHQGAGGAGNQPQHF.